Listed below are T cell receptor beta chains from one sample, sequenced in a study of CD8 T cells in ankylosing spondylitis. One entry per CDR3 protein, called by TCRdb with MiXCR from the 5' RACE reads. The table includes about 220,000 distinct CDR3 sequences, more than 5.5% detected once. Sequenced input: blood, either unsorted or a sorted T cell fraction (not recorded which). The receptors here all came from a male donor with ankylosing spondylitis. Both conserved end residues are part of each CDR3. The D gene is left open where the match is weak. Size tells how often a clone was seen (once, few, many) or the class of an expanded clone, and some rows leave it out.

d_call	v_call	j_call	clone_size	cdr3_nt	cdr3_aa
-	TRBV4-2	TRBJ1-1	-	TGTGCCAGCAGCCAAGATCAGGGACACCTGAACACTGAAGCTTTCTTT	CASSQDQGHLNTEAFF
TRBD2	TRBV2	TRBJ2-2	-	TGTGCCACCTACGCGGGGGACGGCCTCACCGGGGAGCTGTTTTTT	CATYAGDGLTGELFF
-	TRBV9	TRBJ2-5	many	TGTGCCAGCAGCGTAGCGATGTTCCAAGAGACCCAGTACTTC	CASSVAMFQETQYF
-	TRBV6-5	TRBJ2-2	many	TGTGCCAGCAGTTACACACGGGGCGGATTATACACCGGGGAGCTGTTTTTT	CASSYTRGGLYTGELFF
-	TRBV6-4	TRBJ1-5	-	TGTGCCAGCAGCCCGACAGTAGGCAATCAGCCCCAGCATTTT	CASSPTVGNQPQHF
TRBD2	TRBV29-1	TRBJ2-5	many	TGCAGCGGCCAGGTTCAAGCGGGAGTAGTGAAGACCCAGTACTTC	CSGQVQAGVVKTQYF
-	TRBV11-3	TRBJ2-2	-	TGTGCCAGCAGCTCCCTCCTTGGGGCTGACACCGGGGAGCTGTTTTTT	CASSSLLGADTGELFF
TRBD1	TRBV9	TRBJ1-1	many	TGTGCCAGCAGCGTGGCCGGGACAGGGGGCGCAGGCGCTGAAGCTTTCTTT	CASSVAGTGGAGAEAFF
TRBD1	TRBV7-2	TRBJ2-3	many	TGTGCCAGCAGCCACCCGGGCAGGGGGCTATATACGCAGTATTTT	CASSHPGRGLYTQYF
-	TRBV6-5	TRBJ1-3	many	TGTGCCAGCAGTTACTCGGCGAAGGGGACTACTGGGACCATATATTTT	CASSYSAKGTTGTIYF
-	TRBV4-3	TRBJ1-2	many	TGCGCCAGCAGCCAAGGCGACCATCGATCCGGCTACACCTTC	CASSQGDHRSGYTF
-	TRBV7-9	TRBJ2-7	-	TGTGCCAGCAGCTCAAACCCCGGGTCCATACTCGAGCAGTACTTC	CASSSNPGSILEQYF
TRBD1	TRBV11-1	TRBJ2-2	few	TGTGCCAGCGGGCCGGGACAGGGGTCAAACACCGGGGAGCTGTTTTTT	CASGPGQGSNTGELFF
TRBD1	TRBV9	TRBJ1-2	many	TGTGCCAGCAGCGCCGATATCCGGGACAGCTCAGGAAGGTCCTATGGCTACACCTTC	CASSADIRDSSGRSYGYTF
-	TRBV7-6	TRBJ2-1	-	TGTGCCAGCAGCGAAGGACGGGAGCCGGGACGCGAGCAGTTCTTC	CASSEGREPGREQFF
-	TRBV9	TRBJ1-2	many	TGTGCCAGCAGCCCCCGGGAAGGGGGGCAGACCACCTTC	CASSPREGGQTTF
-	TRBV4-3	TRBJ2-5	-	TGCGCCAGCAGCCAATCAAAGCCTCCAGCAGAACAAGAGACCCAGTACTTC	CASSQSKPPAEQETQYF